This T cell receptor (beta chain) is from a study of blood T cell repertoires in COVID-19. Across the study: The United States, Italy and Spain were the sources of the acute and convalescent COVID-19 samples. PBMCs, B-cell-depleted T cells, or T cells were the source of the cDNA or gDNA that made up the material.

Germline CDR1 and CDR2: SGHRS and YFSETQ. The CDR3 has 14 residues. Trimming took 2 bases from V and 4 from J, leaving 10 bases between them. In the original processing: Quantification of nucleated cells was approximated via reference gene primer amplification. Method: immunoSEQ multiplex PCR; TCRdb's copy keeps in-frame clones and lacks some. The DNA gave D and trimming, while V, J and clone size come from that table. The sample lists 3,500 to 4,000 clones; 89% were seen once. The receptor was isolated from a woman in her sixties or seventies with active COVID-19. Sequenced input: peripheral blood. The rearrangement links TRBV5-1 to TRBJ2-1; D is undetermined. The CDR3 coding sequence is TGCGCCAGCAGCTTAGTTGGCCCTTACAATGAGCAGTTCTTC. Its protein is CASSLVGPYNEQFF.